The rows below give T cell receptor beta chains drawn from one sample of a study of Ad26.COV2.S vaccination and SARS-CoV-2 variants. Sequencing used immunoSEQ multiplex PCR; TCRdb keeps in-frame clones, though not all of them. Of 400,000 to 450,000 clones in the sample, approximately 92% are singletons; the top ten hold more than 1.5%. Sequencing used peripheral blood, obtained in a trial of Ad26.COV2.S vaccine versus placebo. Receptors originate from a person between 18 and 65 years old who received the Ad26.COV2.S COVID-19 vaccine or a placebo. Both conserved end residues are part of each CDR3. D genes are given only for firm matches. A clone size is listed for some rows: how often the clone was seen (once, few, many), or a class if it is expanded.

CDR3 length	J gene	V gene	clone size	D gene	CDR3 DNA	CDR3 protein
13	TRBJ1-5	TRBV4-3	.	.	TGCGCCAGCAGCCAAGATGGGAATCAGCCCCAGCATTTT	CASSQDGNQPQHF
12	TRBJ2-5	TRBV29-1	.	.	TGCAGCGCACTAGGAGATAAAGAGACCCAGTACTTC	CSALGDKETQYF
16	TRBJ2-7	TRBV19	.	.	TGTGCCAGTAGTTCCTCCTTACGGGGCCCTACCTACGAGCAGTACTTC	CASSSSLRGPTYEQYF
14	TRBJ2-1	TRBV11-2	.	.	TGTGCCAGCAGCTTAGCGGGGTCCTACAATGAGCAGTTCTTC	CASSLAGSYNEQFF
16	TRBJ1-4	TRBV4-3	.	.	TGCGCCAGCAGCCAAGCGTTGGGGCAGCGGGATGAAAAACTGTTTTTT	CASSQALGQRDEKLFF
15	TRBJ2-1	TRBV29-1	.	.	TGCAGCGTTGAAGTAGGGGTAAGCTCCTACAATGAGCAGTTCTTC	CSVEVGVSSYNEQFF
13	TRBJ2-3	TRBV21-1	.	.	TGTGCCAGCAGCCCCTTGGGGTCAGATACGCAGTATTTT	CASSPLGSDTQYF
12	TRBJ1-1	TRBV10-1	.	.	TGCGCCAGCAAAACAGGGAGCCATGAAGCTTTCTTT	CASKTGSHEAFF
15	TRBJ2-3	TRBV5-1	.	TRBD2	TGCGCCAGCAGCTTGGTGGCTAGCGGGGGAGATACGCAGTATTTT	CASSLVASGGDTQYF
14	TRBJ1-1	TRBV5-6	.	.	TGTGCCAGCAGCCGCTTGAGGGAGAACACTGAAGCTTTCTTT	CASSRLRENTEAFF
16	TRBJ2-3	TRBV27	.	TRBD2	TGTGCCAGCAGTTTAGACAGCGGGGGGGCGTCAGATACGCAGTATTTT	CASSLDSGGASDTQYF
14	TRBJ2-1	TRBV28	.	TRBD2	TGTGCCAGCAGTTTTCGAGGACTAGCTAATGAGCAGTTCTTC	CASSFRGLANEQFF
14	TRBJ2-6	TRBV3-1/TRBV3-2	.	.	TGTGCCAGCAGCCAATCGGTGGGGGCCAACGTCCTGACTTTC	CASSQSVGANVLTF
12	TRBJ2-5	TRBV29-1	.	.	TGCAGCGTTGAGGCGGTCCAAGAGACCCAGTACTTC	CSVEAVQETQYF
17	TRBJ2-6	TRBV12-5	.	TRBD1	TGTGCTAGTGGTCTTGGGACAGCCTTCTCTGGGGCCAACGTCCTGACTTTC	CASGLGTAFSGANVLTF
16	TRBJ1-3	TRBV4-1	.	.	TGCGCCAGCAGCCATCGGGACCTATCATCTGGAAACACCATATATTTT	CASSHRDLSSGNTIYF
14	TRBJ2-7	TRBV6-2/TRBV6-3	.	.	TGTGCCAGCAGTTACTCTCAAGGGGTTTACGAGCAGTACTTC	CASSYSQGVYEQYF
18	TRBJ2-1	TRBV24-1	once	TRBD2	TGTGCCACCAGTGCGCCCCCGGTGGTAGCGGGTCCCGTCTTTGAGCAGTTCTTC	CATSAPPVVAGPVFEQFF
14	TRBJ2-7	TRBV6-6	.	.	TGTGCCAGCAGCCTTGGGAGGGGGGGCCACGAGCAGTACTTC	CASSLGRGGHEQYF
18	TRBJ2-2	TRBV7-9	once	.	TGTGCCAGCAGCTTAGGATTCACACCTGCAGCGAACACCGGGGAGCTGTTTTTT	CASSLGFTPAANTGELFF
16	TRBJ1-5	TRBV28	.	.	TGTGCCAGCAGTTTTTCGGGCATCCTGGCGGATCAGCCCCAGCATTTT	CASSFSGILADQPQHF
15	TRBJ1-2	TRBV9	.	.	TGTGCCAGCAGCCCCAGCCTGGGAGGTAGCTATGGCTACACCTTC	CASSPSLGGSYGYTF
16	TRBJ2-2	TRBV15	.	.	TGTGCCACCAGCAGAAACCAGGGTATCTGGACCGGGGAGCTGTTTTTT	CATSRNQGIWTGELFF
14	TRBJ1-1	TRBV9	.	.	TGTGCCAGCAGCGTAGGGCGGGGGAACACTGAAGCTTTCTTT	CASSVGRGNTEAFF
14	TRBJ1-1	TRBV4-3	.	.	TGCGCCAGCAGCCCAGGCCAGAGAAGCACTGAAGCTTTCTTT	CASSPGQRSTEAFF
16	TRBJ2-1	TRBV11-3	.	TRBD2	TGTGCCAGCAGCTTAGAACTTAGCGGGTCATACAATGAGCAGTTCTTC	CASSLELSGSYNEQFF
14	TRBJ1-4	TRBV5-4	.	.	TGTGCCAGCAGGCCAAGACCCGATAATGAAAAACTGTTTTTT	CASRPRPDNEKLFF
14	TRBJ2-7	TRBV10-3	.	TRBD2	TGTGCCAGCCTAAATAGCGGGGGGATCAACGAGCAGTACTTC	CASLNSGGINEQYF
16	TRBJ1-5	TRBV30	.	.	TGTGCCTGGAGTGTACGTTGGGGGGACGTATGGCAGCCCCAGCATTTT	CAWSVRWGDVWQPQHF
16	TRBJ2-1	TRBV13	.	.	TGTGCCAGCAGCCTCCTGAACGGGGGGCCAGGGAATGAGCAGTTCTTC	CASSLLNGGPGNEQFF
16	TRBJ1-2	TRBV30	once	.	TGTGCCTGGAGTGTTAGTGACAGTGCGGACGGCTATGGCTACACCTTC	CAWSVSDSADGYGYTF
14	TRBJ2-6	TRBV2	.	.	TGTGCCGGCGAAGGAGGCGCAGGGGCCAACGTCCTGACTTTC	CAGEGGAGANVLTF
19	TRBJ1-6	TRBV27	many	.	TGTGCCAGCAGTTTATTCCCCCCTGACGGGAGCTCCTATAATTCACCCCTCCACTTT	CASSLFPPDGSSYNSPLHF
15	TRBJ1-5	TRBV19	.	TRBD1	TGTGCCAGTAGTCCAGGGACAGGGGTTTCTTGGCCCCAGCATTTT	CASSPGTGVSWPQHF
15	TRBJ1-2	TRBV6-5	.	.	TGTGCCAGCACCCCGGACAGTTTCAATAACTATGGCTACACCTTC	CASTPDSFNNYGYTF
16	TRBJ2-4	TRBV4-3	.	.	TGCGCCAGCAGCCAAGATTGGAAGCTAGCCAAAAACATTCAGTACTTC	CASSQDWKLAKNIQYF
14	TRBJ2-7	TRBV7-8	.	TRBD2	TGTGCCAGCAGCTCGACTAGCGGGGCCTACGAGCAGTACTTC	CASSSTSGAYEQYF
12	TRBJ2-5	TRBV29-1	.	.	TGCAGCGTTGTTTTCGTACAAGAGACCCAGTACTTC	CSVVFVQETQYF
15	TRBJ2-3	TRBV25-1	.	TRBD2	TGTGCCAGCAGTGTGGCGGGGGGGCCGACAGATACGCAGTATTTT	CASSVAGGPTDTQYF
14	TRBJ1-3	TRBV5-8	.	.	TGTGCCAGCAGCTTGTGGGGCTCTGGAAACACCATATATTTT	CASSLWGSGNTIYF
12	TRBJ1-1	TRBV11-3	.	.	TGTGCCAGCAGTAAAAGAGAGGGTGAAGCTTTCTTT	CASSKREGEAFF
14	TRBJ1-5	TRBV23-1	.	.	TGCGCCAGCAACCCTCGGGTCTTGGATCAGCCCCAGCATTTT	CASNPRVLDQPQHF
17	TRBJ1-2	TRBV7-9	few	.	TGTGCCAGCAGCTTAGGGCAGGGTGGGCGTATTGTCTATGGCTACACCTTC	CASSLGQGGRIVYGYTF
13	TRBJ2-5	TRBV7-9	.	.	TGTGCCAGCAGCCAAACAGGGTTGGAGACCCAGTACTTC	CASSQTGLETQYF
14	TRBJ2-7	TRBV27	.	.	TGTGCCAGCAGTTTTGTGAAGGGGGCCTACGAGCAGTACTTC	CASSFVKGAYEQYF
13	TRBJ2-7	TRBV7-2	few	.	TGTGCCAGCAGCCATAGCGGCTCCTACGAGCAGTACTTC	CASSHSGSYEQYF
15	TRBJ1-2	TRBV30	.	.	TGTGCCTGGAGTGTCCTGGGATTGGAAAACTATGGCTACACCTTC	CAWSVLGLENYGYTF
15	TRBJ1-6	TRBV27	.	.	TGTGCCAGCAGTTTAACCCCCGGACGTTGGCTCACCCTCCACTTT	CASSLTPGRWLTLHF
16	TRBJ1-5	TRBV4-3	.	TRBD1	TGCGCCAGCAGCCAAGTTTGGCAGGGGGCGGGTCAGCCCCAGCATTTT	CASSQVWQGAGQPQHF
16	TRBJ1-2	TRBV7-2	.	.	TGTGCCAGCAGCCAACGGGGAGGGGGGGCTAACTATGGCTACACCTTC	CASSQRGGGANYGYTF
17	TRBJ1-4	TRBV4-1	.	.	TGCGCCAGCAGCCAAGAAGCGGCTTCAGAGCATAATGAAAAACTGTTTTTT	CASSQEAASEHNEKLFF
13	TRBJ2-1	TRBV7-2	.	.	TGTGCCAGCAGCTTAGAGCCTGTCAATGAGCAGTTCTTC	CASSLEPVNEQFF
11	TRBJ2-4	TRBV20-1	.	.	TGCAGTGCCAGCAGGGAAAACATTCAGTACTTC	CSASRENIQYF
14	TRBJ1-1	TRBV18	.	.	TGTGCCAGCTCGTGGGCGACGGGGGACACTGAAGCTTTCTTT	CASSWATGDTEAFF
17	TRBJ1-3	TRBV15	once	TRBD1	TGTGCCACCAGCGGGCCCGACAGGGATGGAACTGGAAACACCATATATTTT	CATSGPDRDGTGNTIYF
15	TRBJ2-7	TRBV7-9	.	TRBD1	TGTGCCAGCAGCTTAGTGGGACAGGGTTTATTGGAGCAGTACTTC	CASSLVGQGLLEQYF
14	TRBJ2-7	TRBV27	once	.	TGTGCCAGCAGTTTATCTCGGGCAGCCTACGAGCAGTACTTC	CASSLSRAAYEQYF
17	TRBJ2-2	TRBV10-3	.	TRBD2	TGTGCCTCCCGGGGACTAGCGGGGGGGCAAGTTGGCGGGGAGCTGTTTTTT	CASRGLAGGQVGGELFF